The 6 T cell receptor beta chains listed next were all sequenced from one sample in a study of OX40 agonist ivuxolimab in advanced cancers. Repertoires were generated with immunoSEQ multiplex PCR, while TCRdb's copy carries only in-frame clones and drops some. The sample records roughly 83,000 clones, approximately 84% being singletons. The sample was CD4+ or CD8+ T cells sorted from blood, taken in a trial of the OX40 agonist ivuxolimab. The receptors stem from an adult with an advanced solid tumor such as melanoma, head and neck, liver or kidney cancer.

This clone was seen only a few times. The J gene is TRBJ1-3, the V gene TRBV18; D unclear. Trimming pared 3 bases from V and 0 bases from J, leaving 9 bases between. Germline CDR1 reads KGHSH; CDR2 reads LQKENI. The CDR3 is 15 residues long. The CDR3 loop is CASSPVRDSGNTIYF. The CDR3, as DNA: TGTGCCAGCTCACCCGTCAGAGACTCTGGAAACACCATATATTTT.

The chain employs TRBV30 and TRBJ1-6, with TRBD1 matching over 7 bases. Germline CDR1 reads GTSNPN; CDR2 reads SVGIG (reference sequence). V shed 2 bases, J shed 12 bases, and the junction held 13 bases outside the gene matches. The CDR3 covers 15 residues. CDR3 residues: CAWSPGGHQQRPLHF. In nucleotides, the CDR3 is TGTGCCTGGAGTCCAGGGGGACACCAACAACGACCCCTCCACTTT.

The genes are TRBV27 and TRBJ2-2, with D tentatively TRBD1 or TRBD2 (5 bases each). The CDR3 is 14 residues long. The germline V and J ends were trimmed by 9 bases and 0 bases, with 11 bases remaining between them. Looked up from germline, CDR1 is MNHEY and CDR2 is SMNVEV (reference sequence). The CDR3 sequence: CASGGFANTGELFF. CDR3 nucleotides: TGTGCCAGTGGGGGATTCGCGAACACCGGGGAGCTGTTTTTT.

In nucleotides, the CDR3 is TGTGCCAGCGGGGGGTCTGGAAACACCATATATTTT. Its translation is CASGGSGNTIYF. The V call is TRBV6-5, the J call TRBJ1-3, with TRBD1 as a possible D gene (5 bases). The CDR3 totals 12 residues. The germline V gene encodes CDR1 MNHEY and CDR2 SVGAGI. V was cut by 8 bases and J by 1 base, with 6 bases left in between.

The J gene is TRBJ2-3, the V gene TRBV6-1, with D unresolved. Trimming stripped 4 bases from V and 2 bases from J, with 13 bases between. This CDR3 contains 15 residues. The germline V gene encodes CDR1 MNHNS and CDR2 SASEGT. The CDR3 here is CASSVTSSTTDTQYF. As DNA, the CDR3 is TGTGCCAGCAGTGTGACATCATCCACCACAGATACGCAGTATTTT.

J is TRBJ1-2 and V is TRBV6-5, with 8 bases lining up with TRBD1. The CDR3 has 15 residues. CDR1 is MNHEY and CDR2 is SVGAGI in the germline V gene. Germline trimming cut 5 bases from V and 4 bases from J; bases unmatched to any gene: 9. The CDR3 loop is CASSKTGASGYGYTF. The CDR3 DNA follows: TGTGCCAGCAGTAAGACAGGGGCCTCCGGCTATGGCTACACCTTC.